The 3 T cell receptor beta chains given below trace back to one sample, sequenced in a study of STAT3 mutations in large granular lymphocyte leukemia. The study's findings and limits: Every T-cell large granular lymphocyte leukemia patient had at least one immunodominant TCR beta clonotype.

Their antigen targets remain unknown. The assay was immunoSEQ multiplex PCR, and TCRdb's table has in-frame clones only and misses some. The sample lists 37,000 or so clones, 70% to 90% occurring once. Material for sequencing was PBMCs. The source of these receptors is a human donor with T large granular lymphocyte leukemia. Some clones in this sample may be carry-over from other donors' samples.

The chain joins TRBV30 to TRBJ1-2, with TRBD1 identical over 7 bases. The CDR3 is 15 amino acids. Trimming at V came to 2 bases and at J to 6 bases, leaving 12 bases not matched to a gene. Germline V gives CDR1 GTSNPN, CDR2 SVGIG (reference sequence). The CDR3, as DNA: TGTGCCTGGAGTCGTGGGACAGCCGGGGTGGATGGCTACACCTTC. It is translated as CAWSRGTAGVDGYTF.

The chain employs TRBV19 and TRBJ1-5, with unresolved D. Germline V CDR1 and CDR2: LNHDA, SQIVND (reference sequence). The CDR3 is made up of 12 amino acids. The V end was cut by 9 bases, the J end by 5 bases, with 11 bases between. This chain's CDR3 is CASSPFYQPQHF. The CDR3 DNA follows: TGTGCCAGCTCCCCGTTCTATCAGCCCCAGCATTTT.

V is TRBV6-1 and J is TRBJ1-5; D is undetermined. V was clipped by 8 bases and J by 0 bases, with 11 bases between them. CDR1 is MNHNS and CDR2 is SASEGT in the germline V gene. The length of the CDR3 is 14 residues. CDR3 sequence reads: CASCRQISNQPQHF. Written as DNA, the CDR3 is TGTGCCAGCTGTCGTCAGATTAGCAATCAGCCCCAGCATTTT.